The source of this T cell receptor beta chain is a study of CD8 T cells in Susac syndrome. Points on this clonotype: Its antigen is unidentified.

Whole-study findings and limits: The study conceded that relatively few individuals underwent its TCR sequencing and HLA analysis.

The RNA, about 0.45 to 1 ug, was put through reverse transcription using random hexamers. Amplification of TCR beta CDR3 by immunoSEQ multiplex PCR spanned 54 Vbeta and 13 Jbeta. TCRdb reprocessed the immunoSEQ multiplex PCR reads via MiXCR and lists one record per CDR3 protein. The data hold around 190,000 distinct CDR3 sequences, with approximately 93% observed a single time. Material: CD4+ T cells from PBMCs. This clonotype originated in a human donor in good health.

CDR3: CASTLGLAGGNEQFF. DNA of the CDR3: TGCGCCAGCACCCTGGGACTAGCGGGGGGGAATGAGCAGTTCTTC. The rearrangement uses TRBV4-1 and TRBJ2-1, with 16 bases that match TRBD2. The CDR3 spans 15 residues. The germline V gene encodes CDR1 MGHRA and CDR2 YSYEKL. V lost 7 bases and J lost 7; bases outside the gene matches: 4.